The 5 T cell receptor beta chains below all came from one sample that was sequenced in a study of T cells in Graves' hyperthyroidism and ophthalmopathy. There were TCR beta CDR3 regions amplified from RNA transcripts. The TCR CDR3 first-round RT-PCR relied on the HTBI primer set. MiXCR, applied by TCRdb to the multiplex PCR reads, yields one record per CDR3 protein. The sample holds approximately 420,000 distinct CDR3 sequences, roughly 15% seen once. Material: blood. The origin of the receptors is a woman aged 18 to 35 with Graves' hyperthyroidism.

This clonotype was counted at least ten times. The chain has TRBV7-8 and TRBJ2-7; TRBD1 might be the D (6 bases). From germline, CDR1 is SGHVS and CDR2 FQNEAQ. Trimming took off 0 bases at V and 5 bases at J, with 14 bases between the two ends. CDR3 size: 15 residues. The DNA of the CDR3 is TGTGCCAGCAGCTTAGCTCAGGGGATCTTGAACGAGCAGTACTTC. It translates to CASSLAQGILNEQYF.

The chain carries TRBV4-3 and TRBJ2-1; perhaps TRBD1 as D (6 bases). The CDR3 contains 17 residues. Trimming pared 0 bases from V and 3 bases from J, leaving 15 bases between. Germline lookup yields CDR1 LGHNA and CDR2 YSLEER. CDR3 protein: CASSQEGRDKVYNEQFF. The CDR3 region has the DNA TGCGCCAGCAGCCAAGAGGGAAGGGACAAGGTCTACAATGAGCAGTTCTTC.

The chain recombines TRBV4-2 with TRBJ2-3; D gene uncertain. CDR1 is LGHNA and CDR2 is YNFKEQ in the germline V gene. V was pared by 2 bases and J by 6 bases, with 12 bases between. This CDR3 contains 14 residues. The CDR3 region has the DNA TGTGCCAGCAGCCAATCACGACTGGATGATACGCAGTATTTT. Protein: CASSQSRLDDTQYF.

This clonotype was recorded a few times. V usage is TRBV11-2 and J usage is TRBJ2-5; 8 bases are a match to TRBD1. Trimming took 5 bases from V and 4 from J; bases not matched to a gene: 9. The CDR3 sequence is 15 residues long. Per the germline V gene, CDR1 is SGHAT and CDR2 is FQNNGV. The CDR3 region is CASSDIRGRGETQYF. For the CDR3, the DNA is TGTGCCAGCAGCGATATCAGGGGGCGAGGAGAGACCCAGTACTTC.

This clonotype was detected many times. The V and J genes are TRBV20-1 and TRBJ2-1; maybe TRBD1 (5 bases). The CDR3 runs to 11 residues. Germline V gene data show CDR1 as DFQATT and CDR2 as SNEGSKA (reference sequence). Trimming pared 3 bases from V and 5 bases from J, leaving 5 bases between. In DNA, the CDR3 is TGCAGTGCTAGGGACAACAATGAGCAGTTCTTC. Amino acids: CSARDNNEQFF.